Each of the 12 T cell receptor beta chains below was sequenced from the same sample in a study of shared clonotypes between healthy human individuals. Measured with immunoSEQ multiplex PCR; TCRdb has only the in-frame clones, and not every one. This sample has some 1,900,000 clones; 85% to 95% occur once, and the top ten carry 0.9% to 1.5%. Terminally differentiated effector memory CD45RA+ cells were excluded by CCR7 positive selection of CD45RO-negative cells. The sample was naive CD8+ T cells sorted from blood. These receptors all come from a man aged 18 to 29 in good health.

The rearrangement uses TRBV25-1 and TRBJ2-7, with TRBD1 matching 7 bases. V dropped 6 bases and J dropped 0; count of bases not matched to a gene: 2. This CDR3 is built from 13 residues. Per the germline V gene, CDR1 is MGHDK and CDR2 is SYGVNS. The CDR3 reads CASRTGNSYEQYF. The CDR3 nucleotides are TGTGCCAGCAGGACAGGGAACTCCTACGAGCAGTACTTC.

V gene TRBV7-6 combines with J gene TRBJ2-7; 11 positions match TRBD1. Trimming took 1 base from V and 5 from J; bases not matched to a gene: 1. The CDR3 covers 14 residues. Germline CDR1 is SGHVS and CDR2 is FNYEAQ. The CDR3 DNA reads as TGTGCCAGCAGCTTAGGGACAGGGGGCCACGAGCAGTACTTC. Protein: CASSLGTGGHEQYF.

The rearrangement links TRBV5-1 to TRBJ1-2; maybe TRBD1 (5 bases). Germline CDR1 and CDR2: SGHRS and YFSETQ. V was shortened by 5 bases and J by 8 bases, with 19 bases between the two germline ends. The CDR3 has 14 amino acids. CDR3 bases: TGCGCCAGCAGGCCCGAGGGACTTCATTACGGCTACACCTTC. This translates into CASRPEGLHYGYTF.

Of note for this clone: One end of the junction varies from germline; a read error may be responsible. CDR3 loop: CASRTGANTGELFF. DNA of the CDR3: TGTGCTAGCAGGACCGGAGCTAACACCGGGGAGCTGTTTTTT. The rearrangement joins TRBV7-7 to TRBJ2-2; no clear D gene. The CDR3 is 14 residues long. From germline, CDR1 is SSHAT and CDR2 FNYEAQ (reference sequence). The full variable domain, in which reference TRBV7-7 and TRBJ2-2 provide the parts outside the CDR3, is GAGVSQSPRYKVTKRGQDVTLRCDPISSHATLYWYQQALGQGPEFLTYFNYEAQPDKSGLPSDRFSAERPEGSISTLTIQRTEQRDSAMYRCASRTGANTGELFFGEGSRLTVL.

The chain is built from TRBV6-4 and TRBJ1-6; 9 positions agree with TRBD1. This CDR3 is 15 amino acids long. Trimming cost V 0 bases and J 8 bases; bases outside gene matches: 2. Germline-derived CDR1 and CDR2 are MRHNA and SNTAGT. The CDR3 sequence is CASSDSTGGHSPLHF. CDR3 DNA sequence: TGTGCCAGCAGTGACTCGACAGGGGGTCATTCACCCCTCCACTTT.

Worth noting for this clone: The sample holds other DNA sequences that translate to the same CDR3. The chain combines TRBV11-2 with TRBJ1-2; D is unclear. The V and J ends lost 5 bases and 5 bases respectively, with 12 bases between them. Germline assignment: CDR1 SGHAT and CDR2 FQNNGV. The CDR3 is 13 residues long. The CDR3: CASSLVGDYGYTF. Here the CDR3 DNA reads TGTGCCAGCAGCCTGGTGGGCGATTATGGCTACACCTTC.

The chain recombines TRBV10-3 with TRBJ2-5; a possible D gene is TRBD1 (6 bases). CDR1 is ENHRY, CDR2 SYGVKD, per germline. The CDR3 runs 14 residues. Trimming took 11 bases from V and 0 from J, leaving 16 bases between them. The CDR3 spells CAVRDTANQETQYF. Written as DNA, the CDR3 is TGTGCCGTCCGGGACACCGCCAACCAAGAGACCCAGTACTTC.

The DNA of the CDR3 is TGTGCCAGCAGCTTGTCGGGACAGGGTCTTTCTGAAGCTTTCTTT. This translates into CASSLSGQGLSEAFF. J is TRBJ1-1 and V is TRBV5-6; 9 bases fit TRBD1. Germline CDR1 and CDR2: SGHDT and YYEEEE. The J segment lost 6 bases and the V segment lost 1 base, leaving 7 bases of the junction unmatched. The CDR3 is 15 amino acids. Based on the CDR3 plus reference TRBV5-6 and TRBJ1-1, the full variable domain is DAGVTQSPTHLIKTRGQQVTLRCSPKSGHDTVSWYQQALGQGPQFIFQYYEEEERQRGNFPDRFSGHQFPNYSSELNVNALLLGDSALYLCASSLSGQGLSEAFFGQGTRLTVV.

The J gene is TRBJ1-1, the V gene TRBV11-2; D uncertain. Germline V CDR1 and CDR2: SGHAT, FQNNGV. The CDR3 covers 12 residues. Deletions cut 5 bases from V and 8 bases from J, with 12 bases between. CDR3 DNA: TGTGCCAGCAGCCCGGGGTCTGCAGAAGCTTTCTTT. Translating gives CASSPGSAEAFF.

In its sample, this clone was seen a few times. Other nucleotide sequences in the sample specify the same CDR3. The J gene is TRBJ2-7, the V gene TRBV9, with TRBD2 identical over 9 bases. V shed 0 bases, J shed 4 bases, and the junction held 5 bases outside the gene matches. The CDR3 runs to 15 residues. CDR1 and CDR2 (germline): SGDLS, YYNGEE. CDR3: CASSVEAGGPYEQYF. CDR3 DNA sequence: TGTGCCAGCAGCGTAGAGGCGGGAGGGCCGTACGAGCAGTACTTC.

The DNA of the CDR3 is TGTGCCAGTAGTATATTAGAGGGACAGGGCGGGTTATACGAGCAGTACTTC. Translated, it gives CASSILEGQGGLYEQYF. This rearrangement joins TRBV19 to TRBJ2-7, with TRBD1 matching over 9 bases. There are 17 residues in the CDR3. After removal of 2 bases from V and 4 bases from J, the junction contained 12 bases not matched to a gene. Germline CDR1 reads LNHDA; CDR2 reads SQIVND (reference sequence).

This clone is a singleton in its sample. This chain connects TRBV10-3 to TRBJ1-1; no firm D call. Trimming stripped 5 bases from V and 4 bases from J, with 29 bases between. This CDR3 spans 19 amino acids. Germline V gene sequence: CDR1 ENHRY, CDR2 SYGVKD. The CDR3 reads CAISSITFDNSGASTEAFF. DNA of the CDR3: TGTGCCATCAGTTCTATTACTTTCGACAATTCGGGTGCGAGCACTGAAGCTTTCTTT.